Sequencing of this T cell receptor beta chain was carried out in a study of T cells in Graves' hyperthyroidism and ophthalmopathy. Regarding the study as a whole: Researchers report that a 13 V-J model separated ophthalmopathy from stable hyperthyroidism.

Pregnant or lactating patients were excluded, as were those with uncontrolled infection or other autoimmune disease. Diagnosis rested on symptoms, serum thyroxine and TRAb, thyroid ultrasound, and orbital computed tomography. Researchers amplified the TCR beta CDR3 regions from RNA transcripts. Primed by the HTBI set, a first-round RT-PCR was run on the TCR CDR3. TCRdb redid the calling of the multiplex PCR reads with MiXCR, one entry per CDR3 protein. The data contain approximately 640,000 distinct CDR3 sequences, about 45% of them singletons. Germline V gives CDR1 SQVTM, CDR2 ANQGSEA. CDR3 length equals 11 residues. Deletions cut 8 bases from V and 5 bases from J, with 9 bases between. This clonotype was counted once. Its antigen is currently unknown.

This clonotype originated in an adult man with Graves' disease, either hyperthyroidism or ophthalmopathy (not recorded which). The genes are TRBV29-1 and TRBJ1-4, with D possibly being TRBD1 (5 bases). Sequenced sample: peripheral blood or thyroid tissue (not recorded which). The CDR3 DNA follows: TGCAGCTTATACAGGAATGAAAAACTGTTTTTT. This sequence encodes CSLYRNEKLFF.